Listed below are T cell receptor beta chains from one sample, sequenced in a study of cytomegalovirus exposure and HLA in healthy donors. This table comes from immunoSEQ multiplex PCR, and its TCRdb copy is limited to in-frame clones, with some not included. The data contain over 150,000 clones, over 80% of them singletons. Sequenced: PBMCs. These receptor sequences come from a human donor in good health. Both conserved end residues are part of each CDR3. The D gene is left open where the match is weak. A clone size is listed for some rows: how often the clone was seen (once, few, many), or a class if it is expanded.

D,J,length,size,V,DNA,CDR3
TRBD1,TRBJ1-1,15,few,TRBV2,TGTGCCAGCAGGAAGGACAGGGGGCTGAACACTGAAGCTTTCTTT,CASRKDRGLNTEAFF
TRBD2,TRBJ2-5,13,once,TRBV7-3,TGTGCCAGCAGCTGGACTAGCGGGGAGACCCAGTACTTC,CASSWTSGETQYF
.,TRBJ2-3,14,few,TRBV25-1,TGTGCCAGCGGCGGGCAGGAAAACACAGATACGCAGTATTTT,CASGGQENTDTQYF
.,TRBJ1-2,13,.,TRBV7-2,TGTGCCAGCAGCCCCACAACAAACTATGGCTACACCTTC,CASSPTTNYGYTF
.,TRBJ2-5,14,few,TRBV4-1,TGCGCCAGCAGCCAATGGCAGGGCGAAGAGACCCAGTACTTC,CASSQWQGEETQYF
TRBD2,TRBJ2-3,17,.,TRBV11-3,TGTGCCAGCAGCTTAGGGACTAGCGGGGCCAACACAGATACGCAGTATTTT,CASSLGTSGANTDTQYF
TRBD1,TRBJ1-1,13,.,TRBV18,TGTGCCAGCTCATCTACAGGGGACACTGAAGCTTTCTTT,CASSSTGDTEAFF
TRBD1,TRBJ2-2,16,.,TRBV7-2,TGTGCCAGCAGCTCGGGACAGAGAAAAAACACCGGGGAGCTGTTTTTT,CASSSGQRKNTGELFF
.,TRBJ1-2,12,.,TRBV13,TGTGCCAGCAGCTTAGCGGGGGACGGCTACACCTTC,CASSLAGDGYTF
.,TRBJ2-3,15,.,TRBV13,TGTGCCAGCAGCTTTCGGGGTTTTGGGACAGATACGCAGTATTTT,CASSFRGFGTDTQYF
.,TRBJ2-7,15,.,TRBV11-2,TGTGCCAGCAGCTTAGACATACAGGAGTCGCGCGAGCAGTACTTC,CASSLDIQESREQYF
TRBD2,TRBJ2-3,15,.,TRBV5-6,TGTGCCAGCAGCTGGAGTTCGCGGGGGGCCGATACGCAGTATTTT,CASSWSSRGADTQYF
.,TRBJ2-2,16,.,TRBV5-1,TGCGCCAGCAGCTTGCGGGCAGGGATAAACACCGGGGAGCTGTTTTTT,CASSLRAGINTGELFF
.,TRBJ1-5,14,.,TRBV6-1,TGTGCCAGCCACCCGGGTTATAGCAATCAGCCCCAGCATTTT,CASHPGYSNQPQHF